Listed here are 12 T cell receptor beta chains from one sample, sequenced in a study of OX40 agonist ivuxolimab in advanced cancers. Assay used: immunoSEQ multiplex PCR; TCRdb lists only in-frame clones, some missing. The repertoire holds 55,000 to 65,000 clones, with 86% as singletons. The source material was CD4+ or CD8+ T cells sorted from blood, sampled in a trial of the OX40 agonist ivuxolimab. The receptors here all came from an adult with an advanced solid tumor such as melanoma, head and neck, liver or kidney cancer.

The V call is TRBV19, the J call TRBJ2-2; D remains unclear. Germline V CDR1 and CDR2: LNHDA, SQIVND (reference sequence). Deletions cut 6 bases from V and 4 bases from J, with 6 bases between. The CDR3 sequence is 12 residues long. The CDR3 reads CASREPTGELFF. CDR3 DNA sequence: TGTGCCAGTAGAGAACCCACCGGGGAGCTGTTTTTT.

The chain employs TRBV4-3 and TRBJ2-3; D might be TRBD1 (5 bases). The CDR3 has 16 amino acids. Germline CDR1 and CDR2: LGHNA and YSLEER. Trimming left V 0 bases short and J 1 base short, with 11 bases between. The CDR3 region is CASSQDVGQGTDTQYF. CDR3 sequence (DNA): TGCGCCAGCAGCCAAGATGTAGGACAAGGCACAGATACGCAGTATTTT.

In this sample, this clone turned up a few times. The rearrangement links TRBV18 to TRBJ1-6; D might be TRBD1 (5 bases). Trimming took 3 bases from V and 10 from J, leaving 13 bases between them. The CDR3 is made up of 14 amino acids. Per germline, CDR1 KGHSH and CDR2 LQKENI. CDR3 in DNA: TGTGCCAGCTCACCGGCGGGGGGGGACTCACCCCTCCACTTT. It specifies CASSPAGGDSPLHF.

This chain connects TRBV7-9 to TRBJ1-2; D is unresolved. CDR3 length: 13 amino acids. The V end was cut by 2 bases, the J end by 3 bases, with 7 bases between. Germline V gene sequence: CDR1 SEHNR, CDR2 FQNEAQ (reference sequence). The CDR3 nucleotides are TGTGCCAGCAGCTTATTGGTAGACTATGGCTACACCTTC. As protein: CASSLLVDYGYTF.

The chain couples TRBV29-1 to TRBJ2-7; D is possibly TRBD2 (6 bases). The germline V gene encodes CDR1 SQVTM and CDR2 ANQGSEA. V shed 4 bases and J shed 5 bases, with 12 bases lying between them. The CDR3 is 12 residues long. CDR3 coding DNA: TGCAGCGTTGGAGGAGGGCGCCACGAGCAGTACTTC. This codes for CSVGGGRHEQYF.

The V gene is TRBV30, the J gene TRBJ2-7, with D maybe TRBD2 (5 bases). The CDR3 is 13 residues long. Germline CDR1 and CDR2: GTSNPN and SVGIG (reference sequence). V was cut by 0 bases and J by 2 bases, with 8 bases left in between. Here the CDR3 reads CAWSVEEPYEQYF. As DNA, the CDR3 is TGTGCCTGGAGTGTGGAGGAACCCTACGAGCAGTACTTC.

A few counts support this clone. This chain uses TRBV29-1 with TRBJ1-1; D remains ambiguous. CDR1 and CDR2 (germline): SQVTM, ANQGSEA. Trimming shortened V by 4 bases and J by 4 bases, and 13 bases separated the two germline ends. The CDR3 totals 13 residues. Written as DNA, the CDR3 is TGCAGCGTTGTTCGGGGATGGGGCACTGAAGCTTTCTTT. This codes for CSVVRGWGTEAFF.

The rearrangement joins TRBV6-6 to TRBJ2-7, with D possibly matching TRBD2 (7 bases). In germline, CDR1 is MNHNY, CDR2 SVGAGI (reference sequence). Trimming shortened V by 5 bases and J by 1 base, and 12 bases separated the two germline ends. This CDR3 is 14 amino acids long. For the CDR3, the DNA is TGTGCCAGCAGTCTAAGGGGGGGATCCTACGAGCAGTACTTC. This codes for CASSLRGGSYEQYF.

This chain links TRBV10-3 with TRBJ2-7; D might be TRBD1 (5 bases). Trimming cost V 10 bases and J 2 bases, with 18 bases left between them. This CDR3 has 14 residues. Germline CDR1 ENHRY, CDR2 SYGVKD. The CDR3 loop is CASRDQGSTYEQYF. The CDR3 DNA reads TGTGCCAGCAGGGATCAGGGATCGACCTACGAGCAGTACTTC.

Written as DNA, the CDR3 is TGTGCCAGCATCCCCATCGGGCAGGGGCAAGAGACCCAGTACTTC. It is translated as CASIPIGQGQETQYF. The chain recombines TRBV11-2 with TRBJ2-5; possibly TRBD1 for D (6 bases). V was clipped by 7 bases and J by 2 bases, with 17 bases between them. The V gene's germline CDR1 is SGHAT and CDR2 FQNNGV. CDR3 size: 15 residues.

This clone was counted a single time. This chain connects TRBV7-3 to TRBJ2-7; the D gene is possibly TRBD2 (5 bases). Germline V lookup: CDR1 SGHTA, CDR2 FQGTGA. The CDR3 totals 14 residues. Trimming pared 1 base from V and 1 base from J, leaving 8 bases between. This chain's CDR3 is CASSLNPGSYEQYF. CDR3 sequence (DNA): TGTGCCAGCAGCTTAAATCCGGGATCCTACGAGCAGTACTTC.

The V call is TRBV6-5, the J call TRBJ1-1, with D unclear. CDR1 is MNHEY, CDR2 SVGAGI, per germline. The V and J ends lost 6 bases and 0 bases respectively, with 8 bases between them. The CDR3 sequence is 13 residues long. Here the CDR3 DNA reads TGTGCCAGCAGCCCTAACATGAACACTGAAGCTTTCTTT. This gives the protein CASSPNMNTEAFF.